The following is a T cell receptor (beta chain) sequence with its context. Its antigen is currently unknown. This sample was included in a study of blood T cells in healthy people across ages. A second PCR, run for about 6 to 11 cycles, used a sample-barcoded 5' primer plus a J-beta primer mix. Using its own MiXCR run on the 5' RACE reads, TCRdb lists one record per CDR3 protein. The profile covers approximately 1.5 million distinct CDR3 sequences, with around 35% appearing a single time and roughly 10% taken by the ten largest. The germline V gene encodes CDR1 LGHNA and CDR2 YNFKEQ. V was clipped by 4 bases and J by 2 bases, with 14 bases between them. The CDR3 is made up of 15 amino acids. Study outcomes and limitations: Fewer expanded clones and more diversity marked long-lived versus aged donors. PBMCs went unsorted, and a conclusive naive versus antigen-experienced comparison was therefore prevented.

Each sample provided at least 6 micrograms of extracted total RNA. The chain employs TRBV4-2 and TRBJ1-2; D remains unclear. Sequenced material: blood. The clonotype was recovered from a woman aged 25 to 39 in good health. CDR3 protein: CASSPPDRENYGYTF. The CDR3 DNA reads as TGTGCCAGCAGCCCACCAGATAGGGAGAACTATGGCTACACCTTC.